This entry features one T cell receptor beta chain sequence. The sample comes from a study of cytomegalovirus exposure and HLA in healthy donors. The PCR was carried out with 60 Vbeta primers and 13 Jbeta primers. Clones were read by immunoSEQ multiplex PCR, and TCRdb kept only the in-frame ones, dropping some. The sample shows roughly 98,000 clones, over 60% of them seen only once. Germline V lookup: CDR1 MNHEY, CDR2 SMNVEV (reference sequence). The V end was cut by 6 bases, the J end by 5 bases, with 14 bases between. The CDR3 spans 14 residues. The sample was PBMCs. The chain couples TRBV27 to TRBJ2-1; D is perhaps TRBD2 (5 bases). The receptor's source is a female donor in good health and CMV-seronegative. The CDR3: CASSTRPGNNEQFF. CDR3 in DNA: TGTGCCAGCAGCACAAGACCGGGGAACAATGAGCAGTTCTTC.